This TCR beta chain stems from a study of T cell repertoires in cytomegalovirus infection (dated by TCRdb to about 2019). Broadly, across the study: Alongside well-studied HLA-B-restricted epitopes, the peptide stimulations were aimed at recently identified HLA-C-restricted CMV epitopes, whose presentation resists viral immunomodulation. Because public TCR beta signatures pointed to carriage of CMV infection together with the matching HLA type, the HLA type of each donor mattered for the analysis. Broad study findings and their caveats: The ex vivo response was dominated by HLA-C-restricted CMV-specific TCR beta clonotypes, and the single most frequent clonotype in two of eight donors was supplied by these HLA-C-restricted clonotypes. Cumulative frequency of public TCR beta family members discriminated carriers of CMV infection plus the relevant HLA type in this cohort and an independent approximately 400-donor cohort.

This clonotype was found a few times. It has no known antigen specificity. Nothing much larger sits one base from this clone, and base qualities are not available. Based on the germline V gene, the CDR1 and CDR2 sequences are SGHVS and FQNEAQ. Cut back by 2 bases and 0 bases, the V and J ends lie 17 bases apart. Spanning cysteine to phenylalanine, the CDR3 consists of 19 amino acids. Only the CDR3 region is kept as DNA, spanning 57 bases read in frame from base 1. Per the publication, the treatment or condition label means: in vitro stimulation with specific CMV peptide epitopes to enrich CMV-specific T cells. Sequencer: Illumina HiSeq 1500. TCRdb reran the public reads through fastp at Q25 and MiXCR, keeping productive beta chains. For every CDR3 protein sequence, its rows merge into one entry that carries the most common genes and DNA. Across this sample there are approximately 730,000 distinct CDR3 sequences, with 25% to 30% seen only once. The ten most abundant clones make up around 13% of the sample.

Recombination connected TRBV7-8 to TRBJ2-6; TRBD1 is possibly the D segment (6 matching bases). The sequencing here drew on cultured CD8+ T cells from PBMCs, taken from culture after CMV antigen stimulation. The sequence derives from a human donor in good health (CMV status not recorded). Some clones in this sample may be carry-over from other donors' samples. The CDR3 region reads CASSLFHRAGLSGANVLTF. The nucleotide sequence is TGTGCCAGCAGCTTATTCCACAGGGCCGGTCTCTCTGGGGCCAACGTCCTGACTTTC.